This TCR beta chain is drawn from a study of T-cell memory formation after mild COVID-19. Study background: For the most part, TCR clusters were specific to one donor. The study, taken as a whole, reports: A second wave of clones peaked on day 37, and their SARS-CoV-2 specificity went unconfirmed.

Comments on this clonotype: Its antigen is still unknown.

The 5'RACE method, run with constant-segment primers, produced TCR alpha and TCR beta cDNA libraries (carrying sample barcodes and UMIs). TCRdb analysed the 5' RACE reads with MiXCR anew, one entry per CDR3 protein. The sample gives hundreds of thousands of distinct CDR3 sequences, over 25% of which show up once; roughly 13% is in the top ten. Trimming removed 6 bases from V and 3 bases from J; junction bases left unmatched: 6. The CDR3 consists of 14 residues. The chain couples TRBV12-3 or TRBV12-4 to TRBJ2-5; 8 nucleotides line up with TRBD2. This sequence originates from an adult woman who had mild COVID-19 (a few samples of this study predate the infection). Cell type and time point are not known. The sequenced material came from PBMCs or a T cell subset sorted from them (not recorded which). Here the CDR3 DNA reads TGTGCCAGCAGCGGGGGGGGCTGGAAAGAGACCCAGTACTTC. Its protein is CASSGGGWKETQYF.